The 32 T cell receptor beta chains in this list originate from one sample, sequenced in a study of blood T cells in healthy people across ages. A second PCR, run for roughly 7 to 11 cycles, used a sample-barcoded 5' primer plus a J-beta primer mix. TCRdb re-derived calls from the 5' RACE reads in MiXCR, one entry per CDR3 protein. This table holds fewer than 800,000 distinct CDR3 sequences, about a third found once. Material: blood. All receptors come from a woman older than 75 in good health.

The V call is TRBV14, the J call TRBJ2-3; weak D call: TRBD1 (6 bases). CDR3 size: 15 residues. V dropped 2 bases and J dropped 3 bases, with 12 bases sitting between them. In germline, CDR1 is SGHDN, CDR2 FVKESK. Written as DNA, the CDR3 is TGTGCCAGCAGCCAACTATACAGGGATACAGATACGCAGTATTTT. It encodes CASSQLYRDTDTQYF.

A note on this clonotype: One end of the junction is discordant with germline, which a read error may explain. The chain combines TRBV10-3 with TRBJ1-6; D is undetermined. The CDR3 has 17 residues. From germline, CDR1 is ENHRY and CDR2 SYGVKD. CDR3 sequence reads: CAISESGPPIGNSPPHF. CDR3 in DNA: TGTGCCATCAGTGAGTCTGGGCCGCCCATCGGGAATTCACCCCCCCACTTT.

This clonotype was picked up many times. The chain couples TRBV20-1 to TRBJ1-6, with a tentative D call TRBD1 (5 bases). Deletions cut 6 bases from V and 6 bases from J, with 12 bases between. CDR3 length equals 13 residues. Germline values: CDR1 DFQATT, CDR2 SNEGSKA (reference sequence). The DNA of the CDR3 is TGCAGTGCCGGGGGGGGGACTAATTCACCCCTCCACTTT. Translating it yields CSAGGGTNSPLHF.

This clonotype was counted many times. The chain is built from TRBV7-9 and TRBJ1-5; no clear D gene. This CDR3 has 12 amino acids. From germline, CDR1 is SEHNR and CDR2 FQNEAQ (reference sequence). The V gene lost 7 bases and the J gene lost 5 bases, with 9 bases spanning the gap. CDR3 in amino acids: CASTTTDQPQHF. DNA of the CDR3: TGTGCCAGCACCACCACCGATCAGCCCCAGCATTTT.

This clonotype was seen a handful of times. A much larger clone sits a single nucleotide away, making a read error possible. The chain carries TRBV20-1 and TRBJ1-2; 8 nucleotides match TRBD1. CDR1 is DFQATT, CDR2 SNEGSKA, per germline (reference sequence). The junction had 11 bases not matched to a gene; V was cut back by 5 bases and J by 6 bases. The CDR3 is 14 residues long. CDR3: CSAAETGVIHGYTF. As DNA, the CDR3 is TGCAGTGCTGCGGAGACAGGGGTAATCCATGGCTACACCTTC.

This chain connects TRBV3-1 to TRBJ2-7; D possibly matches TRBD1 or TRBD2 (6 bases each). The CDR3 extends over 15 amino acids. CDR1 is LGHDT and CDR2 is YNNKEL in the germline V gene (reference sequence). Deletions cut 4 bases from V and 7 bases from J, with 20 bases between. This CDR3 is CASSLQTGVGGEQYF. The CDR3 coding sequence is TGTGCCAGCAGCCTTCAGACAGGCGTGGGAGGTGAGCAGTACTTC.

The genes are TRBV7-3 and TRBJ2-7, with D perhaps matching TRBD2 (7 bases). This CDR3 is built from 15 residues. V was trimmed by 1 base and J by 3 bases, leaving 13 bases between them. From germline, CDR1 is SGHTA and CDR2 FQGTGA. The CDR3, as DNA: TGTGCCAGCAGCTTAAGGGGAGGGGGGGACTACGAGCAGTACTTC. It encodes CASSLRGGGDYEQYF.

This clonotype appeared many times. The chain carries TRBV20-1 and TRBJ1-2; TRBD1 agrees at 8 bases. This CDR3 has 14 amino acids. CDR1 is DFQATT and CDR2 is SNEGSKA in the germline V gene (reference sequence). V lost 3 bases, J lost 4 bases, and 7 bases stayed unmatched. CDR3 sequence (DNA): TGCAGTGCTAGGGCTATCAGGGGGCTCTATGGCTACACCTTC. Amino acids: CSARAIRGLYGYTF.

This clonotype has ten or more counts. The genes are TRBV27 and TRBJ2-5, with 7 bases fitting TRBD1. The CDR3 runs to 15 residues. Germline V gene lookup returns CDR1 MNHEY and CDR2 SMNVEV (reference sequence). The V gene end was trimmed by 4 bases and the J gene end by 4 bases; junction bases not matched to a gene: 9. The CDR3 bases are TGTGCCAGCAGTTCCTTTAGGGGGCTCGGAGAGACCCAGTACTTC. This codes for CASSSFRGLGETQYF.

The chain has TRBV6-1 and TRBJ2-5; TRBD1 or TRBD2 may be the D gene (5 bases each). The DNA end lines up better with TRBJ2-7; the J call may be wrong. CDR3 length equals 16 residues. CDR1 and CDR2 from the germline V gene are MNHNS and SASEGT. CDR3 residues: CASRPLRGTATYEQYF. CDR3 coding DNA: TGTGCCAGCAGACCGTTGCGTGGGACGGCAACCTACGAGCAGTACTTC.

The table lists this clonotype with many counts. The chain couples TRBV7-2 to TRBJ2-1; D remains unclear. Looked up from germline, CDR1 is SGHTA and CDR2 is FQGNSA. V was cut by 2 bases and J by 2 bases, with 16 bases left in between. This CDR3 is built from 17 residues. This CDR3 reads CASSLRAPHRPYNEQFF. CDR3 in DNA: TGTGCCAGCAGCTTAAGAGCCCCCCACCGGCCCTACAATGAGCAGTTCTTC. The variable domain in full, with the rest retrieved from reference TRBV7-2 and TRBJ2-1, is GAGVSQSPSNKVTEKGKDVELRCDPISGHTALYWYRQSLGQGLEFLIYFQGNSAPDKSGLPSDRFSAERTGGSVSTLTIQRTQQEDSAVYLCASSLRAPHRPYNEQFFGPGTRLTVL.

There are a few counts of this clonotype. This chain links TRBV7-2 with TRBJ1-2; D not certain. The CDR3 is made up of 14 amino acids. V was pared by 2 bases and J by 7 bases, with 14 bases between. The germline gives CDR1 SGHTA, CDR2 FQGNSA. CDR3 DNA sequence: TGTGCCAGCAGCTTACTTATGGTGGAGGGTGGCTACACCTTC. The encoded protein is CASSLLMVEGGYTF.

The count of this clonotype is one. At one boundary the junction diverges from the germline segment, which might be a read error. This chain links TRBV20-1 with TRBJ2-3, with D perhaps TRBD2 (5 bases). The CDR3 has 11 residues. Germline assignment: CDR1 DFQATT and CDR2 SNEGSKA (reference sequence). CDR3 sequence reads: CRASPTDAQYF. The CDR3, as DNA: TGCAGGGCTAGCCCCACAGATGCGCAGTATTTT.

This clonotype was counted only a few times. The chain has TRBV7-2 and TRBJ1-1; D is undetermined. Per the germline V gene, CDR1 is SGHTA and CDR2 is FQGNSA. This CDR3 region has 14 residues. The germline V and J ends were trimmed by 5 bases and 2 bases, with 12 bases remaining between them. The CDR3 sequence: CASSQETGNTEAFF. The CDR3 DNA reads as TGTGCCAGCAGCCAAGAAACGGGTAACACTGAAGCTTTCTTT. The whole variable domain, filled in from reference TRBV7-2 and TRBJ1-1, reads GAGVSQSPSNKVTEKGKDVELRCDPISGHTALYWYRQSLGQGLEFLIYFQGNSAPDKSGLPSDRFSAERTGGSVSTLTIQRTQQEDSAVYLCASSQETGNTEAFFGQGTRLTVV.

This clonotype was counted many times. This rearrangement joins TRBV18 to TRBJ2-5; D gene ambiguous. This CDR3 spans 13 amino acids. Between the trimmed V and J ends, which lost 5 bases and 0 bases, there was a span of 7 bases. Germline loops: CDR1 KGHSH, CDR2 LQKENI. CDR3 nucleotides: TGTGCCAGCTCAAACAGAAACCAAGAGACCCAGTACTTC. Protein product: CASSNRNQETQYF.

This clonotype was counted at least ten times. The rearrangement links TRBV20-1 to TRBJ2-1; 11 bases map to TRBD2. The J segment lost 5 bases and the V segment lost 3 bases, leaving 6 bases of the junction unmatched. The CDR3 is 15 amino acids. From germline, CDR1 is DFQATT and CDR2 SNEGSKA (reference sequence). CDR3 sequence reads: CSASGPLAGDNEQFF. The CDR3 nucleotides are TGCAGTGCTAGTGGGCCACTAGCGGGGGACAATGAGCAGTTCTTC.

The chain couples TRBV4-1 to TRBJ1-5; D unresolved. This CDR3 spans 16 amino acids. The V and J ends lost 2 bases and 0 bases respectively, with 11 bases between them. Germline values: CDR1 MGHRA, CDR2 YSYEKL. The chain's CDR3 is CASSQLAGTSNQPQHF. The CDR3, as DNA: TGCGCCAGCAGCCAACTTGCGGGAACTAGCAATCAGCCCCAGCATTTT.

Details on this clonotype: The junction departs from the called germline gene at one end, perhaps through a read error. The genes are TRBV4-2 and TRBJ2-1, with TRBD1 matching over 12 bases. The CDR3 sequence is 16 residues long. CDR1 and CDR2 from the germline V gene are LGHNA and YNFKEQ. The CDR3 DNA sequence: TGTGCCGGCAGCCAAACCGGGACAGGGGGCTCGGATGAGCAGTTCTTC. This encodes CAGSQTGTGGSDEQFF.

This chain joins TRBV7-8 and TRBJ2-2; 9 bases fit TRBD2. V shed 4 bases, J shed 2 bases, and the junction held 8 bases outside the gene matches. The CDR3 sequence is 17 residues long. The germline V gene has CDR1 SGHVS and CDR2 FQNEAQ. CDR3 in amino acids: CASSYTRLAVNTGELFF. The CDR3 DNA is TGTGCCAGCAGCTATACGCGACTAGCGGTAAACACCGGGGAGCTGTTTTTT. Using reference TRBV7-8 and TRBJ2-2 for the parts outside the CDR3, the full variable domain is GAGVSQSPRYKVAKRGQDVALRCDPISGHVSLFWYQQALGQGPEFLTYFQNEAQLDKSGLPSDRFFAERPEGSVSTLKIQRTQQEDSAVYLCASSYTRLAVNTGELFFGEGSRLTVL.

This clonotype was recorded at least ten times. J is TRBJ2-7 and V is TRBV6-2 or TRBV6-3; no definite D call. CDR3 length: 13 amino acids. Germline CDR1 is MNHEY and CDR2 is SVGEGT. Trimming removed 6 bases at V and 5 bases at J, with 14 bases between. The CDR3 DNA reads TGTGCCAGCAGCTCCCCCATCCGGGACGAGCAGTACTTC. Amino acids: CASSSPIRDEQYF.

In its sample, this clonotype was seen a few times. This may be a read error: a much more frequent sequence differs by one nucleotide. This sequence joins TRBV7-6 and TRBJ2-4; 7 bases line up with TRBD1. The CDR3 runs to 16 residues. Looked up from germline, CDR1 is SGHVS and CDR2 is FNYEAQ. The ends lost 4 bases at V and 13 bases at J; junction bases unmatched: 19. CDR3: CASSSSTGTLYNEQYF. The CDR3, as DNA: TGTGCCAGCAGCTCTTCGACAGGGACCCTATACAATGAGCAGTACTTC.

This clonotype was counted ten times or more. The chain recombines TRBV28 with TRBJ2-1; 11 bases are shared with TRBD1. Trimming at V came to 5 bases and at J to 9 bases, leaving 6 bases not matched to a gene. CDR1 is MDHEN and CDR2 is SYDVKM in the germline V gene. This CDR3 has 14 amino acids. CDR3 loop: CASSQGTGGGEQFF. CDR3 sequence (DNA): TGTGCCAGCAGTCAAGGGACAGGGGGTGGTGAGCAGTTCTTC.

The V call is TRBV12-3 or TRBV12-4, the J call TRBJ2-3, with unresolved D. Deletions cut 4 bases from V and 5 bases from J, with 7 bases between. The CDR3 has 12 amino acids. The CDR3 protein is CASSSRKDTQYF. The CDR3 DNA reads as TGTGCCAGCAGTTCCCGGAAAGATACGCAGTATTTT.

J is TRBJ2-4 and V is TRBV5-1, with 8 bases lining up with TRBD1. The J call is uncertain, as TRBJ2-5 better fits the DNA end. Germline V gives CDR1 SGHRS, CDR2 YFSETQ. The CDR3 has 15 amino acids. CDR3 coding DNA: TGCGCCAGCAGCTCAATACAGGGGGTTCTAGAGACCCAGTACTTC. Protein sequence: CASSSIQGVLETQYF.

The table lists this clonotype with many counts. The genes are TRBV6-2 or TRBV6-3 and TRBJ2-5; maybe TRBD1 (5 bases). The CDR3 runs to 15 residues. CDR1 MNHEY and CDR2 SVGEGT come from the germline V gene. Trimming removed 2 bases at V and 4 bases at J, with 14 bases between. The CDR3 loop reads CASSYLQVSLETQYF. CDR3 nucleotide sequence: TGTGCCAGCAGTTACCTACAGGTCAGCCTAGAGACCCAGTACTTC.

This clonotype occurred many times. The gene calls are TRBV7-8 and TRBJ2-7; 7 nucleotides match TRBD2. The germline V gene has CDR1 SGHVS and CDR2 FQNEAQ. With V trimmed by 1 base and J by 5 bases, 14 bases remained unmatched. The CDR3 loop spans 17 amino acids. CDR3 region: CASSLGMGGTLADEQYF. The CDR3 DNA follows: TGTGCCAGCAGCTTAGGTATGGGGGGGACGCTAGCAGACGAGCAGTACTTC. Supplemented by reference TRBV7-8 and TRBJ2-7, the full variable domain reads GAGVSQSPRYKVAKRGQDVALRCDPISGHVSLFWYQQALGQGPEFLTYFQNEAQLDKSGLPSDRFFAERPEGSVSTLKIQRTQQEDSAVYLCASSLGMGGTLADEQYFGPGTRLTVT.

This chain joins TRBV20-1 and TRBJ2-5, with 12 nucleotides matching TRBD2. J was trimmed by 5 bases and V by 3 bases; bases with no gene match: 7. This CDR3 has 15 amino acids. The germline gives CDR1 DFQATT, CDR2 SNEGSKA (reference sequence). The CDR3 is CSARTSGGSGETQYF. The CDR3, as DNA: TGCAGTGCTAGGACTAGCGGGGGCTCCGGGGAGACCCAGTACTTC.

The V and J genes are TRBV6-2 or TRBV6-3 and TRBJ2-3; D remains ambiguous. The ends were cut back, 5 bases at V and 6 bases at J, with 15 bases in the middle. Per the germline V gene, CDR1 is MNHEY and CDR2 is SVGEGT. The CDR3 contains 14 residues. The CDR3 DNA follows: TGTGCCAGCAGTCATCATCAAGCATCCGATACGCAGTATTTT. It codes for CASSHHQASDTQYF.

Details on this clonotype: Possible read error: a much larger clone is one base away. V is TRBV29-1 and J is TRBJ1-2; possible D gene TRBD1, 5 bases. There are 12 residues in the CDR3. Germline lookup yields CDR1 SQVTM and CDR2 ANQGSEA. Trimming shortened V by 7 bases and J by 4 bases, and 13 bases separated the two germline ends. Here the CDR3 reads CSGDGQGYGYTF. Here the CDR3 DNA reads TGCAGCGGTGATGGGCAGGGCTATGGCTACACCTTC. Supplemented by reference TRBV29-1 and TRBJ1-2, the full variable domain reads SAVISQKPSRDICQRGTSLTIQCQVDSQVTMMFWYRQQPGQSLTLIATANQGSEATYESGFVIDKFPISRPNLTFSTLTVSNMSPEDSSIYLCSGDGQGYGYTFGSGTRLTVV.

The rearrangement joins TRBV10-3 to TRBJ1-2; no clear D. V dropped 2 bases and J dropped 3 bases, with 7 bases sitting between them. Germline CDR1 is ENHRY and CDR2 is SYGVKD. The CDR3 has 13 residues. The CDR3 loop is CAISEARDYGYTF. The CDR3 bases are TGTGCCATCAGTGAGGCCCGGGACTATGGCTACACCTTC.

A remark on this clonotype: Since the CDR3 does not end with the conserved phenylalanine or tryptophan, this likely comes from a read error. The CDR3 region is CASSLAGLGSYNEQFI. Here the CDR3 DNA reads TGTGCCAGCAGCTTAGCGGGACTTGGGTCCTACAATGAGCAGTTCATC. The rearrangement uses TRBV7-9 and TRBJ2-1; D may be TRBD2 (6 bases). Looked up from germline, CDR1 is SEHNR and CDR2 is FQNEAQ (reference sequence). The V gene lost 0 bases and the J gene lost 1 base, with 10 bases spanning the gap. CDR3 length equals 16 residues.

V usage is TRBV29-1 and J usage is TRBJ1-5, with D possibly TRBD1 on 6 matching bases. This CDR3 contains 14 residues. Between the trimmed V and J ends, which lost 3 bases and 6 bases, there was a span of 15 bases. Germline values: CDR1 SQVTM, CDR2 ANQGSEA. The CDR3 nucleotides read TGCAGCGTTGACGTTACAGGGCTGGGTCAGCCCCAGCATTTT. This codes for CSVDVTGLGQPQHF.